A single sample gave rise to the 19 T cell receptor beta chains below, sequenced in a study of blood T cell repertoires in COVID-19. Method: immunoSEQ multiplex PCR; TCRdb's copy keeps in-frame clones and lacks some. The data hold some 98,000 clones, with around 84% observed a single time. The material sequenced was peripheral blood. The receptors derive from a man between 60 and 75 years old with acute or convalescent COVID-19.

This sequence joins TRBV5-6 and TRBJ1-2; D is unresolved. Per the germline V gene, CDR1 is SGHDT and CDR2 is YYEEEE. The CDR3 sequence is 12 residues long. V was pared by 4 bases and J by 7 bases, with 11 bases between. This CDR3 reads CASSARSFGYTF. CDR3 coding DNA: TGTGCCAGCAGCGCGAGAAGTTTTGGCTACACCTTC.

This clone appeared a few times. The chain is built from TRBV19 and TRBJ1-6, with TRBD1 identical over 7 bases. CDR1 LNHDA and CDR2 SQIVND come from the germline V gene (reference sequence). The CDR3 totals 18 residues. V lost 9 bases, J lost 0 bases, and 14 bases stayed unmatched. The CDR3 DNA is TGTGCCAGCCGACCAGGGGACAGTCATTACTCCTATAATTCACCCCTCCACTTT. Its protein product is CASRPGDSHYSYNSPLHF. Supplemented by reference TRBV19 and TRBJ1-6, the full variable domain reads DGGITQSPKYLFRKEGQNVTLSCEQNLNHDAMYWYRQDPGQGLRLIYYSQIVNDFQKGDIAEGYSVSREKKESFPLTVTSAQKNPTAFYLCASRPGDSHYSYNSPLHFGNGTRLTVT.

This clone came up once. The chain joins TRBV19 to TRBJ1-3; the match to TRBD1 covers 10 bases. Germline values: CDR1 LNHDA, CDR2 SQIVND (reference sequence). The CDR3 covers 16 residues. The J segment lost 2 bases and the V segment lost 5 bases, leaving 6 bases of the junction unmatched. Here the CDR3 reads CASSPGTGAAGNTIYF. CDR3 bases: TGTGCCAGTAGTCCCGGGACAGGGGCTGCTGGAAACACCATATATTTT.

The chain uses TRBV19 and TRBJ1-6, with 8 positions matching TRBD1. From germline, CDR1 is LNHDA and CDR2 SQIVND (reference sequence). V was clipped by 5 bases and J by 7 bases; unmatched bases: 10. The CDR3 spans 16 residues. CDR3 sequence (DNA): TGTGCCAGTAGTGGCCGGACAGGGATCCGCAATTCACCCCTCCACTTT. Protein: CASSGRTGIRNSPLHF. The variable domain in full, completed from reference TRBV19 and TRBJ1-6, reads DGGITQSPKYLFRKEGQNVTLSCEQNLNHDAMYWYRQDPGQGLRLIYYSQIVNDFQKGDIAEGYSVSREKKESFPLTVTSAQKNPTAFYLCASSGRTGIRNSPLHFGNGTRLTVT.

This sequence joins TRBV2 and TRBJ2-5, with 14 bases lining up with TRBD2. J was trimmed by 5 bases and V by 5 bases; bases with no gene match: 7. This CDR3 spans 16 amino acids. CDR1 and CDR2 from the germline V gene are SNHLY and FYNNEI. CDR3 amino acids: CASSFGLAGGGETQYF. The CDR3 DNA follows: TGTGCCAGCAGTTTTGGACTAGCGGGGGGCGGGGAGACCCAGTACTTC.

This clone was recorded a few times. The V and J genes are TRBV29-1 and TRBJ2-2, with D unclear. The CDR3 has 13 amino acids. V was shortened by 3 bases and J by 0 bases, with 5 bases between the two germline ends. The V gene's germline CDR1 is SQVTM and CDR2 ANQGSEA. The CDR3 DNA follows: TGCAGCGTTGACCATCCGAACACCGGGGAGCTGTTTTTT. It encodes CSVDHPNTGELFF.

CDR3 in DNA: TGTGCCAGCAGTCCCCTGGGAGGGCAGGGATTTAACTATGGCTACACCTTC. Residues: CASSPLGGQGFNYGYTF. The chain recombines TRBV28 with TRBJ1-2; a possible D gene is TRBD1 (5 bases). Germline V gene sequence: CDR1 MDHEN, CDR2 SYDVKM. The CDR3 spans 17 residues. V dropped 5 bases and J dropped 1 base, with 20 bases sitting between them.

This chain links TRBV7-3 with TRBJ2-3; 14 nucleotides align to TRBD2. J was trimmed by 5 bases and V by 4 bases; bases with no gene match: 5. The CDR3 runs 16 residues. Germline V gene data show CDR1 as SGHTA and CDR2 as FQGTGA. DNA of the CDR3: TGTGCCAGCAGCTATGGACTAGCGGGGGGTGGAGATACGCAGTATTTT. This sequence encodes CASSYGLAGGGDTQYF. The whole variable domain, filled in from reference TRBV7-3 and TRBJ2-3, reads GAGVSQTPSNKVTEKGKYVELRCDPISGHTALYWYRQSLGQGPEFLIYFQGTGAADDSGLPNDRFFAVRPEGSVSTLKIQRTERGDSAVYLCASSYGLAGGGDTQYFGPGTRLTVL.

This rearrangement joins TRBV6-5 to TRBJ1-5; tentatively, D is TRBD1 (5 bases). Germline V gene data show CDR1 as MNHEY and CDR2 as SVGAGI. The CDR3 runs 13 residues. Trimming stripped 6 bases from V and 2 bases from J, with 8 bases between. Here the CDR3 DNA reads TGTGCCAGCAGCCCGACAGGCAATCAGCCCCAGCATTTT. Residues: CASSPTGNQPQHF.

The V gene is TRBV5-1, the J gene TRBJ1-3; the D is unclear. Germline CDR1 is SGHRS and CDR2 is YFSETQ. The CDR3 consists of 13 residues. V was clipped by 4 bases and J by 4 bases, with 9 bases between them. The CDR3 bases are TGCGCCAGCAGCGGCGACATCGGAAACACCATATATTTT. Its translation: CASSGDIGNTIYF.

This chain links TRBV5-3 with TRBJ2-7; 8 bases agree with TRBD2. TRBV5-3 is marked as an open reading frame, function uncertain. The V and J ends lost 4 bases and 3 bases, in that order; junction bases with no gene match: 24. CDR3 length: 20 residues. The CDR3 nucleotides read TGTGCCAGAAGCCAAGCGGGGGCTGCGAGGCGTTCTCAAAAAAGCTACGAGCAGTACTTC. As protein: CARSQAGAARRSQKSYEQYF.

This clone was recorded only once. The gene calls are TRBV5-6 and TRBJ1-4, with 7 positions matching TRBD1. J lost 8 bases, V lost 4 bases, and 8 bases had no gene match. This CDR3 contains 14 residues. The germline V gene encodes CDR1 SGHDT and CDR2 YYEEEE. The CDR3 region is CASSRAWTGEKLFF. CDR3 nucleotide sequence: TGTGCCAGCAGCCGTGCCTGGACAGGAGAAAAACTGTTTTTT.

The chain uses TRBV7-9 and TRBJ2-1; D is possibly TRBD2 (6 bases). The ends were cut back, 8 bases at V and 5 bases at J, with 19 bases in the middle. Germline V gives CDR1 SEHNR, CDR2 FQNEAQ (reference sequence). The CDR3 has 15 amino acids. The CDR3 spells CASDEAGNFNNEQFF. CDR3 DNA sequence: TGTGCCAGCGACGAGGCGGGAAACTTCAACAATGAGCAGTTCTTC.

Here the CDR3 DNA reads TGCGCCAGCAGCTGGGCTAGCGGTGGAGATACGCAGTATTTT. This encodes CASSWASGGDTQYF. The chain is built from TRBV5-1 and TRBJ2-3; 7 bases agree with TRBD2. The trim removed 3 bases at V and 5 bases at J, leaving 6 bases unmatched. CDR3 length: 14 amino acids. Per germline, CDR1 SGHRS and CDR2 YFSETQ.

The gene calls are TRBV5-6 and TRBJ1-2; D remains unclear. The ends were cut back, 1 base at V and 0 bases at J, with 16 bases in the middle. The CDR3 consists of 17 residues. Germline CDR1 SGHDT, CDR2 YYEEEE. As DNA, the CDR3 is TGTGCCAGCAGCTTGCGACAAAAATTAAACTCTAACTATGGCTACACCTTC. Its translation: CASSLRQKLNSNYGYTF.

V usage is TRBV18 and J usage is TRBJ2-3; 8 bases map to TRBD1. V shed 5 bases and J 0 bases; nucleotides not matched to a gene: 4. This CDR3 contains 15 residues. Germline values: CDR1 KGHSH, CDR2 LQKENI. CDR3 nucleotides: TGTGCCAGCTCAAACAGGGGGTACAGCACAGATACGCAGTATTTT. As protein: CASSNRGYSTDTQYF. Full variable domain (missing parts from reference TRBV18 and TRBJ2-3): NAGVMQNPRHLVRRRGQEARLRCSPMKGHSHVYWYRQLPEEGLKFMVYLQKENIIDESGMPKERFSAEFPKEGPSILRIQQVVRGDSAAYFCASSNRGYSTDTQYFGPGTRLTVL.

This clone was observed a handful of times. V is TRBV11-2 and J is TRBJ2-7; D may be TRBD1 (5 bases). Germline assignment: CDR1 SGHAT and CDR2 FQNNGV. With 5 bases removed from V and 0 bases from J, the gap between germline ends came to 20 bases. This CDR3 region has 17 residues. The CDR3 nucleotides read TGTGCCAGCAGCCCCAGGATCCGGAGCGACAGCTCCTACGAGCAGTACTTC. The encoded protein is CASSPRIRSDSSYEQYF.

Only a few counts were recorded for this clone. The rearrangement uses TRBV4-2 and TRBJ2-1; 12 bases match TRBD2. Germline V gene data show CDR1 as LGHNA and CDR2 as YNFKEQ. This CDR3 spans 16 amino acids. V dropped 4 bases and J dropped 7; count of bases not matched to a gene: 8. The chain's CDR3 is CASSRALAGGVNEQFF. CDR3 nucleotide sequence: TGTGCCAGCAGCCGGGCCCTAGCGGGGGGGGTGAATGAGCAGTTCTTC.

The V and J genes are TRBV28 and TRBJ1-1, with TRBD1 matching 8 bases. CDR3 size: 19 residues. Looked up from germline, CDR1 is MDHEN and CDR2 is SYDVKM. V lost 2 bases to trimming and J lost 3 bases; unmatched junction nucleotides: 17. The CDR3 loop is CASSLSHEDRAGSDTEAFF. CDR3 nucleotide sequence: TGTGCCAGCAGTTTAAGCCACGAGGACAGGGCGGGGTCGGACACTGAAGCTTTCTTT.